These T cell receptor beta chains were read from a single sample in a study of Graves' ophthalmopathy and Graves' hyperthyroidism. TCRdb re-derived calls from the multiplex PCR reads in MiXCR, one entry per CDR3 protein. Here the sample spans about 180,000 distinct CDR3 sequences, 30% to 45% being singletons. The sample was peripheral blood. The source is a woman aged 40 to 49 with Graves' ophthalmopathy. Both conserved end residues are part of each CDR3. D genes are given only for firm matches. Clone sizes are given selectively: once, few, many, or a class where the clone is expanded.

j_gene: TRBJ1-1; abundance: many; v_gene: TRBV4-3; d_gene: NA; CDR3aa: CASSQGLVMNTEAFF; CDR3nt: TGCGCCAGCAGCCAGGGCCTTGTCATGAACACTGAAGCTTTCTTT
j_gene: TRBJ2-5; abundance: many; v_gene: TRBV6-5; d_gene: NA; CDR3aa: CASSYSRTETQYF; CDR3nt: TGTGCCAGCAGTTACTCACGGACTGAGACCCAGTACTTC
j_gene: TRBJ2-5; abundance: many; v_gene: TRBV6-5; d_gene: TRBD2; CDR3aa: CASSYSTSFGETQYF; CDR3nt: TGTGCCAGCAGTTACTCGACTAGCTTTGGGGAGACCCAGTACTTC
j_gene: TRBJ2-3; abundance: many; v_gene: TRBV6-2/TRBV6-3; d_gene: NA; CDR3aa: CASSLVFSESTDTQYF; CDR3nt: TGTGCCAGCAGCCTAGTATTCAGCGAGAGCACAGATACGCAGTATTTT
j_gene: TRBJ2-7; abundance: NA; v_gene: TRBV28; d_gene: TRBD1; CDR3aa: CASSDRGGYRDYEQYF; CDR3nt: TGTGCCAGTTCGGACAGGGGCGGCTACAGGGACTACGAGCAGTACTTC
j_gene: TRBJ2-5; abundance: NA; v_gene: TRBV6-1; d_gene: NA; CDR3aa: CASTQGSNGRETQYF; CDR3nt: TGTGCCAGCACCCAAGGATCGAACGGGAGAGAGACCCAGTACTTC
j_gene: TRBJ2-2; abundance: NA; v_gene: TRBV6-1; d_gene: TRBD1; CDR3aa: CASDRGTNTGELFF; CDR3nt: TGTGCCAGCGACAGGGGGACGAACACCGGGGAGCTGTTTTTT
j_gene: TRBJ2-2; abundance: NA; v_gene: TRBV12-3/TRBV12-4; d_gene: TRBD2; CDR3aa: CASSLGLASTGELFF; CDR3nt: TGTGCCAGCAGTTTGGGACTAGCCTCCACCGGGGAGCTGTTTTTT
j_gene: TRBJ1-1; abundance: once; v_gene: TRBV6-2/TRBV6-3; d_gene: NA; CDR3aa: CASATGILAFF; CDR3nt: TGTGCCAGCGCAACAGGGATTTTAGCTTTCTTT
j_gene: TRBJ1-1; abundance: NA; v_gene: TRBV6-2/TRBV6-3; d_gene: TRBD1; CDR3aa: CASSVTGGEGEAFF; CDR3nt: TGTGCCAGCAGTGTGACAGGGGGCGAGGGTGAAGCTTTCTTT
j_gene: TRBJ2-4; abundance: NA; v_gene: TRBV2; d_gene: TRBD2; CDR3aa: CASRAGTIAFF; CDR3nt: TGTGCCAGCAGGGCCGGGACTATTGCGTTCTTC
j_gene: TRBJ1-5; abundance: once; v_gene: TRBV10-3; d_gene: TRBD1; CDR3aa: CATSAGTDRNQPQHF; CDR3nt: TGTGCCACCAGTGCCGGGACAGACAGGAATCAGCCCCAGCATTTT
j_gene: TRBJ1-1; abundance: NA; v_gene: TRBV19; d_gene: NA; CDR3aa: CASNSLNRHMNTEAFF; CDR3nt: TGTGCCAGTAACTCGTTAAACAGGCATATGAACACTGAAGCTTTCTTT
j_gene: TRBJ2-5; abundance: many; v_gene: TRBV19; d_gene: TRBD2; CDR3aa: CASSMSSGGGETQYF; CDR3nt: TGTGCCAGTAGTATGTCTAGCGGGGGCGGTGAGACCCAGTACTTC
j_gene: TRBJ2-5; abundance: NA; v_gene: TRBV7-6; d_gene: NA; CDR3aa: CASSLLTQETQYF; CDR3nt: TGTGCCAGCAGCTTACTTACCCAAGAGACCCAGTACTTC
j_gene: TRBJ1-2; abundance: many; v_gene: TRBV7-2; d_gene: NA; CDR3aa: CASSLGTEYGYTF; CDR3nt: TGTGCCAGCAGCTTAGGGACGGAATATGGCTACACCTTC
j_gene: TRBJ2-6; abundance: NA; v_gene: TRBV19; d_gene: TRBD1; CDR3aa: CASSMEPGTASFSGANVLTF; CDR3nt: TGTGCCAGTAGTATGGAACCGGGGACAGCCAGTTTCTCTGGGGCCAACGTCCTGACTTTC
j_gene: TRBJ2-5; abundance: NA; v_gene: TRBV12-3/TRBV12-4; d_gene: TRBD1; CDR3aa: CASSLETGGSETQYF; CDR3nt: TGTGCCAGCAGTTTGGAGACAGGGGGTTCAGAGACCCAGTACTTC
j_gene: TRBJ1-5; abundance: NA; v_gene: TRBV28; d_gene: NA; CDR3aa: CASSFGRLQAQPQHF; CDR3nt: TGTGCCAGCAGCTTCGGCCGGTTGCAAGCTCAGCCCCAGCATTTT
j_gene: TRBJ1-2; abundance: many; v_gene: TRBV6-1; d_gene: NA; CDR3aa: CASSDYYGYTF; CDR3nt: TGTGCCAGCAGTGATTACTATGGCTACACCTTC
j_gene: TRBJ2-7; abundance: many; v_gene: TRBV20-1; d_gene: NA; CDR3aa: CSAIPLNYLSRYEQYF; CDR3nt: TGCAGTGCTATTCCCTTGAACTATCTTTCTCGGTACGAGCAGTACTTC
j_gene: TRBJ1-5; abundance: NA; v_gene: TRBV6-2/TRBV6-3; d_gene: NA; CDR3aa: CASNRRLGLVYQPQHF; CDR3nt: TGTGCCAGCAACCGACGCTTAGGGCTAGTTTATCAGCCCCAGCATTTT
j_gene: TRBJ1-1; abundance: many; v_gene: TRBV12-3/TRBV12-4; d_gene: TRBD1; CDR3aa: CASKGQGALPEAFF; CDR3nt: TGTGCCAGCAAGGGACAGGGGGCTCTTCCTGAAGCTTTCTTT
j_gene: TRBJ2-5; abundance: many; v_gene: TRBV20-1; d_gene: TRBD1; CDR3aa: CSAGDRGQETQYF; CDR3nt: TGCAGTGCGGGGGACAGGGGCCAAGAGACCCAGTACTTC
j_gene: TRBJ1-1; abundance: many; v_gene: TRBV20-1; d_gene: NA; CDR3aa: CSAILGGQGTEAFF; CDR3nt: TGCAGTGCTATCCTTGGGGGGCAGGGCACTGAAGCCTTCTTT
j_gene: TRBJ1-1; abundance: many; v_gene: TRBV7-9; d_gene: NA; CDR3aa: CAGQGLNTEAFF; CDR3nt: TGTGCCGGTCAGGGGCTGAACACTGAAGCTTTCTTT
j_gene: TRBJ1-6; abundance: NA; v_gene: TRBV28; d_gene: NA; CDR3aa: CAGLLTGDSPLHF; CDR3nt: TGTGCCGGCCTCCTCACTGGGGATTCACCCCTCCACTTT
j_gene: TRBJ1-6; abundance: many; v_gene: TRBV5-1; d_gene: NA; CDR3aa: CASSLEFGETDSPLHF; CDR3nt: TGCGCCAGCAGCTTGGAATTTGGGGAGACGGATTCACCCCTCCACTTT
j_gene: TRBJ1-1; abundance: many; v_gene: TRBV28; d_gene: NA; CDR3aa: CASSSSRPEAFF; CDR3nt: TGTGCCAGCAGTTCCTCCAGGCCTGAAGCTTTCTTT
j_gene: TRBJ1-3; abundance: many; v_gene: TRBV5-1; d_gene: NA; CDR3aa: CASSSDGDSGNTIYF; CDR3nt: TGCGCCAGCAGCTCCGACGGTGACTCTGGAAACACCATATATTTT
j_gene: TRBJ1-3; abundance: many; v_gene: TRBV28; d_gene: NA; CDR3aa: CASSFGGRPGNTIYF; CDR3nt: TGTGCCAGCAGTTTCGGGGGGCGGCCTGGAAACACCATATATTTT
j_gene: TRBJ1-6; abundance: many; v_gene: TRBV6-6; d_gene: NA; CDR3aa: CASSYPDSPLHF; CDR3nt: TGTGCCAGCAGTTACCCCGATTCACCCCTCCACTTT
j_gene: TRBJ1-1; abundance: many; v_gene: TRBV15; d_gene: NA; CDR3aa: CATRRPQGNTEAFF; CDR3nt: TGTGCCACCCGGAGGCCACAGGGGAACACTGAAGCTTTCTTT
j_gene: TRBJ1-3; abundance: many; v_gene: TRBV2; d_gene: NA; CDR3aa: CASSLQGAGNTIYF; CDR3nt: TGTGCCAGCAGTCTACAGGGTGCTGGAAACACCATATATTTT
j_gene: TRBJ2-5; abundance: many; v_gene: TRBV10-3; d_gene: NA; CDR3aa: CAISESKETQYF; CDR3nt: TGTGCCATCAGTGAGTCGAAAGAGACCCAGTACTTC
j_gene: TRBJ2-7; abundance: NA; v_gene: TRBV28; d_gene: NA; CDR3aa: CASSSGPSYEQYF; CDR3nt: TGTGCCAGCAGTTCGGGTCCCTCCTACGAGCAGTACTTC
j_gene: TRBJ2-2; abundance: NA; v_gene: TRBV28; d_gene: TRBD1; CDR3aa: CASSFIGTGRTGELFF; CDR3nt: TGTGCCAGCAGTTTTATCGGGACAGGGCGCACCGGGGAGCTGTTTTTT
j_gene: TRBJ2-7; abundance: once; v_gene: TRBV6-2/TRBV6-3; d_gene: TRBD2; CDR3aa: CASSFLSSGLAMSSYEQYF; CDR3nt: TGTGCCAGCAGCTTTCTCTCCTCGGGACTAGCTATGAGCTCCTACGAGCAGTACTTC
j_gene: TRBJ1-1; abundance: many; v_gene: TRBV6-6; d_gene: NA; CDR3aa: CASSYSGTEGGTEAFF; CDR3nt: TGTGCCAGCAGTTACTCAGGGACCGAGGGTGGCACTGAAGCTTTCTTT
j_gene: TRBJ1-2; abundance: few; v_gene: TRBV12-3/TRBV12-4; d_gene: TRBD1; CDR3aa: CASSLVGTDYGYTF; CDR3nt: TGTGCCAGCAGTTTGGTTGGGACAGACTATGGCTACACCTTC
j_gene: TRBJ1-1; abundance: NA; v_gene: TRBV29-1; d_gene: TRBD1; CDR3aa: CSVTGGNLEAFF; CDR3nt: TGCAGCGTAACAGGGGGGAACCTTGAAGCTTTCTTT
j_gene: TRBJ2-4; abundance: NA; v_gene: TRBV12-3/TRBV12-4; d_gene: TRBD1; CDR3aa: CASRTGVQNIQYF; CDR3nt: TGTGCCAGCAGGACAGGGGTTCAAAACATTCAGTACTTC
j_gene: TRBJ2-7; abundance: many; v_gene: TRBV10-3; d_gene: TRBD2; CDR3aa: CAISGRHSIAGGRTYEQYF; CDR3nt: TGTGCCATCAGTGGCCGACACTCCATAGCGGGAGGGCGGACCTACGAGCAGTACTTC
j_gene: TRBJ2-7; abundance: NA; v_gene: TRBV6-2/TRBV6-3; d_gene: NA; CDR3aa: CASSTLSEQYF; CDR3nt: TGTGCCAGCAGTACTCTATCCGAGCAGTACTTC
j_gene: TRBJ1-2; abundance: many; v_gene: TRBV6-5; d_gene: NA; CDR3aa: CASSYDGTAGGYTF; CDR3nt: TGTGCCAGCAGTTACGATGGCACAGCGGGAGGCTACACCTTC
j_gene: TRBJ1-1; abundance: NA; v_gene: TRBV12-3/TRBV12-4; d_gene: NA; CDR3aa: CASSSPGTPLEAFF; CDR3nt: TGTGCCAGCAGTTCACCCGGGACACCCCTTGAAGCTTTCTTT
j_gene: TRBJ1-2; abundance: many; v_gene: TRBV5-4; d_gene: NA; CDR3aa: CASSLIDYGYTF; CDR3nt: TGTGCCAGCAGCTTAATAGATTATGGCTACACCTTC
j_gene: TRBJ1-1; abundance: few; v_gene: TRBV6-1; d_gene: TRBD1; CDR3aa: CASSDDRGNTEAFF; CDR3nt: TGTGCCAGCAGTGATGACAGGGGGAACACTGAAGCTTTCTTT
j_gene: TRBJ2-5; abundance: NA; v_gene: TRBV4-1; d_gene: NA; CDR3aa: CASSQDSGWQETQYF; CDR3nt: TGCGCCAGCAGCCAAGACTCAGGGTGGCAAGAGACCCAGTACTTC
j_gene: TRBJ2-7; abundance: NA; v_gene: TRBV28; d_gene: NA; CDR3aa: CASSSPGMRYYEQYF; CDR3nt: TGTGCCAGCAGCTCGCCCGGGATGCGCTACTACGAGCAGTACTTC
j_gene: TRBJ2-3; abundance: NA; v_gene: TRBV6-1; d_gene: TRBD2; CDR3aa: CASSEVPTSGISTDTQYF; CDR3nt: TGTGCCAGCAGTGAAGTCCCGACTAGCGGGATTAGCACAGATACGCAGTATTTT
j_gene: TRBJ2-7; abundance: NA; v_gene: TRBV20-1; d_gene: TRBD2; CDR3aa: CSAGTSGIYEQYF; CDR3nt: TGCAGTGCAGGGACTAGCGGGATTTACGAGCAGTACTTC
j_gene: TRBJ2-5; abundance: once; v_gene: TRBV20-1; d_gene: NA; CDR3aa: CSARDHETQYF; CDR3nt: TGCAGTGCTAGAGATCACGAGACCCAGTACTTC
j_gene: TRBJ2-7; abundance: NA; v_gene: TRBV7-3; d_gene: TRBD1; CDR3aa: CASSRDSGSGLYF; CDR3nt: TGTGCCAGCAGCCGGGACAGTGGGTCGGGATTGTACTTC
j_gene: TRBJ1-2; abundance: NA; v_gene: TRBV12-3/TRBV12-4; d_gene: TRBD1; CDR3aa: CASSRGDRGNYGYTF; CDR3nt: TGTGCCAGCAGCAGAGGGGACAGGGGTAACTATGGCTACACCTTC
j_gene: TRBJ2-5; abundance: many; v_gene: TRBV3-1; d_gene: NA; CDR3aa: CASSQDPGGETQYF; CDR3nt: TGTGCCAGCAGCCAAGATCCTGGGGGGGAGACCCAGTACTTC
j_gene: TRBJ1-1; abundance: NA; v_gene: TRBV7-2; d_gene: TRBD1; CDR3aa: CASSYPTGVATEAFF; CDR3nt: TGTGCCAGCAGCTACCCGACAGGGGTAGCCACTGAAGCTTTCTTT